This T cell receptor beta chain was found in a study of blood T cell repertoires in COVID-19. Study overall: In each case, the material was cDNA or gDNA derived from T cells, B-cell-depleted T cells, or PBMCs.

Per the authors' pipeline: Amplified reference gene primers provided the basis for estimating nucleated cell counts. The table came from immunoSEQ multiplex PCR; TCRdb's copy has only in-frame clones and leaves some out. D and trimming were read from the DNA, whereas the V and J calls and clone size are those reported in that table. Of about 280,000 clones in the sample, approximately 85% were seen once. The CDR3 is 14 amino acids. V lost 8 bases to trimming and J lost 5 bases, with 18 bases between them. Per germline, CDR1 MRHNA and CDR2 SNTAGT. The receptor comes from a man in his forties or fifties with active or convalescent COVID-19. V is TRBV6-4 and J is TRBJ1-2; D not certain. The sample comprised peripheral blood. CDR3 amino acids: CASFDDLGSYGYTF. Here the CDR3 DNA reads TGTGCCAGCTTCGACGACTTAGGGAGTTATGGCTACACCTTC.